Following are 2 T cell receptor beta chains from one sample sequenced in a study of prognosis after radiotherapy for stage I lung cancer. Researchers used two-round multiplex PCR to amplify TCR beta CDR3 starting from genomic DNA. First-round PCR amplification was performed with primers specific to each TRBV and TRBJ gene. Via MiXCR, TCRdb re-called the multiplex PCR reads, giving one row per CDR3 protein. The repertoire holds 15,000 to 20,000 distinct CDR3 sequences, with about 30% as singletons. The sample here was PBMCs, taken before or after stereotactic body radiation therapy (not recorded which). These receptors were taken from a donor aged 50 or older with non-small cell lung cancer.

In this sample, this clonotype turned up once. This sequence joins TRBV7-9 and TRBJ2-1, with 9 nucleotides matching TRBD1. J lost 0 bases, V lost 9 bases, and 6 bases had no gene match. The length of the CDR3 is 15 residues. Germline V gene lookup returns CDR1 SEHNR and CDR2 FQNEAQ (reference sequence). CDR3 bases: TGTGCCAGAGGCCCGACAGGGGGCTCCTACAATGAGCAGTTCTTC. Its translation: CARGPTGGSYNEQFF.

Ten or more counts support this clonotype. This chain joins TRBV20-1 and TRBJ1-1; no firm D call. Trimming left V 4 bases short and J 1 base short, with 13 bases between. The germline CDR1 and CDR2 sequences are DFQATT and SNEGSKA (reference sequence). The length of the CDR3 is 14 residues. CDR3 sequence: CSATSVTENTEAFF. The CDR3 DNA is TGCAGTGCTACTTCGGTGACGGAGAACACTGAAGCTTTCTTT.